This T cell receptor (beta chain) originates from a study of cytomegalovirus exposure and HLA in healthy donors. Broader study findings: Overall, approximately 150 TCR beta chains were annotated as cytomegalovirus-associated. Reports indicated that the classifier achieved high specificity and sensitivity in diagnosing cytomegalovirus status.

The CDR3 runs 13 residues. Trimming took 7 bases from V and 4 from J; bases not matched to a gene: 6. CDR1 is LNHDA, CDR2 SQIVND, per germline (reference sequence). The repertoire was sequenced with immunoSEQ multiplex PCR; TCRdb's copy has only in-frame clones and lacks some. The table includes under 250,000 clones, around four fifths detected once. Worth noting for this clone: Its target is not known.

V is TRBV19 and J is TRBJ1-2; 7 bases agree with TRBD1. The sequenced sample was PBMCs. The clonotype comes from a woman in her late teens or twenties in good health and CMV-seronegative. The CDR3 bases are TGTGCCAGTAAGATGACAGGGACCTATGGCTACACCTTC. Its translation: CASKMTGTYGYTF.